The T cell receptor beta chain described here comes from a study of regulatory T cells in long-lasting Graves disease. Study-wide points: Among samples with persistent disease, TRBV28, TRBJ1-2 and TRBJ2-5 were favored. Peripheral blood was the sole material, not thyroid tissue.

Time point given: persistent/refractory GD, antithyroid drugs over 5 years with positive TRAb. RNA from PBMCs was the source of the TCR library. The germline V gene has CDR1 GTSNPN and CDR2 SVGIG (reference sequence). J gave up 2 bases and V 2 bases, and 5 bases lay outside the gene matches. This CDR3 is 14 amino acids long. Sequencing libraries for TCR beta were prepared with iRepertoire HTBI primers and Arm-PCR of CDR3 regions. TCRdb called the multiplex PCR reads again in MiXCR, with one record for every CDR3 protein. The sample lists approximately 470,000 distinct CDR3 sequences; 20% were seen once. As concerns this clonotype: Its antigen is unidentified.

This rearrangement joins TRBV30 to TRBJ2-7; 8 bases align to TRBD1. The sequence was collected from a female donor with Graves disease. The material was peripheral blood mononuclear cells (PBMCs), obtained when the disease was refractory, from a patient treated with antithyroid drugs. The CDR3 loop reads CAWSRRQGTYEQYF. CDR3 DNA: TGTGCCTGGAGTCGCCGACAGGGGACCTACGAGCAGTACTTC.